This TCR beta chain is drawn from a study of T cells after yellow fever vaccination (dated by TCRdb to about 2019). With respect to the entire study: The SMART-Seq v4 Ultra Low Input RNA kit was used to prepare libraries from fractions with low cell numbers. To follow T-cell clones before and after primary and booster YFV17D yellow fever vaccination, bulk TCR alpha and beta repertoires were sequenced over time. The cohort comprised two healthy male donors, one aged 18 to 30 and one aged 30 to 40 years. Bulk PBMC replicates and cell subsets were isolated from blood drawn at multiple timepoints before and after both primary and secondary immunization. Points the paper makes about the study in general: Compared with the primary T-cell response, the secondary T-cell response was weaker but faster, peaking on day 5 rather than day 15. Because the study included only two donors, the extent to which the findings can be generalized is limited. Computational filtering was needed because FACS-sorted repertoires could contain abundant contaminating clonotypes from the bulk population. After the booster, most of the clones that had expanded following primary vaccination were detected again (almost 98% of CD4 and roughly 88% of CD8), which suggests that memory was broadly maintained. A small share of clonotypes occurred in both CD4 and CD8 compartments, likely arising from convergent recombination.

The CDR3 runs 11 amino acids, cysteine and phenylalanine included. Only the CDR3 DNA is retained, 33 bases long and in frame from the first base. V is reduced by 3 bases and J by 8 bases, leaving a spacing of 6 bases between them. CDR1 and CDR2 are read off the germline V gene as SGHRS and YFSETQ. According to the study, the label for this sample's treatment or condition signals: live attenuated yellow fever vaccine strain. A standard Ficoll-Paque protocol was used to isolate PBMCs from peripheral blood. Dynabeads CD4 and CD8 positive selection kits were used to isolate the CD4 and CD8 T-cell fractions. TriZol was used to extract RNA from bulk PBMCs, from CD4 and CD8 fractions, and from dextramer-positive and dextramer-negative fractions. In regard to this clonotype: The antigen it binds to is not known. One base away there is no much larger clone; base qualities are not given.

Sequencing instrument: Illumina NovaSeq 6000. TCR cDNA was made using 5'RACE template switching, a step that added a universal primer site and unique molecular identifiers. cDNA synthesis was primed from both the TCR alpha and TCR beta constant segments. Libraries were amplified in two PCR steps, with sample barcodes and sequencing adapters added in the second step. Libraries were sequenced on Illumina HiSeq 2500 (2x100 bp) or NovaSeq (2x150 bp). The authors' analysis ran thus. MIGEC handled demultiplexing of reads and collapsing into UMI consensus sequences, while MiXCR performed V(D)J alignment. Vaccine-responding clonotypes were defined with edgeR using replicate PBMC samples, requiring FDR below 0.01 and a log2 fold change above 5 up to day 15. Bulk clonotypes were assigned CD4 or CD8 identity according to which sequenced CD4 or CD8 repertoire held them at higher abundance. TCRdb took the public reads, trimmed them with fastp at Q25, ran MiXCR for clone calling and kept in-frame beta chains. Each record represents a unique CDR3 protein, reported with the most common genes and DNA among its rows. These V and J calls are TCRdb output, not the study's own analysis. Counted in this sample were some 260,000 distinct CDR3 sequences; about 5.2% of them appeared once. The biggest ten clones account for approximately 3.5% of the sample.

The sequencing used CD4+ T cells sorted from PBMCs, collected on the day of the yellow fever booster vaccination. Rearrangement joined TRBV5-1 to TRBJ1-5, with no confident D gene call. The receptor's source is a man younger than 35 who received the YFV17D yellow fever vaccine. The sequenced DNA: TGCGCCAGCAGCTCCCCGAAGCCCCAGCATTTT. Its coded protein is CASSSPKPQHF.